The 11 T cell receptor beta chains in this list originate from one sample, sequenced in a study of response to subunit inactivated influenza vaccine. TCRdb re-called the RT-PCR reads with MiXCR, one entry per CDR3 protein. This sample yields hundreds of thousands of distinct CDR3 sequences, of which around 13% are seen a single time; less than 7% belongs to the top ten. Sequencing was performed on PBMCs from blood, taken around 15 days before vaccination. The origin of the receptors is a man between 45 and 60 years old who received an inactivated influenza vaccine.

The V gene is TRBV3-1, the J gene TRBJ2-1, with 15 bases fitting TRBD2. The J segment lost 0 bases and the V segment lost 5 bases, leaving 2 bases of the junction unmatched. Germline CDR1 is LGHDT and CDR2 is YNNKEL (reference sequence). This CDR3 has 17 amino acids. The CDR3 sequence: CASSGLAGGSSYNEQFF. The CDR3 region has the DNA TGTGCCAGCAGCGGACTAGCGGGGGGGAGCTCCTACAATGAGCAGTTCTTC.

This clonotype was recorded at least ten times. The chain recombines TRBV5-6 with TRBJ2-3; D is uncertain. The CDR3 is 12 residues long. Trimming removed 2 bases at V and 6 bases at J, with 7 bases between. Germline CDR1 is SGHDT and CDR2 is YYEEEE. CDR3 in amino acids: CASSFGWDTQYF. CDR3 coding DNA: TGTGCCAGCAGCTTCGGGTGGGATACGCAGTATTTT. The entire variable domain, with the rest obtained from reference TRBV5-6 and TRBJ2-3, is as follows: DAGVTQSPTHLIKTRGQQVTLRCSPKSGHDTVSWYQQALGQGPQFIFQYYEEEERQRGNFPDRFSGHQFPNYSSELNVNALLLGDSALYLCASSFGWDTQYFGPGTRLTVL.

V and J are TRBV28 and TRBJ2-1; 12 nucleotides align to TRBD2. CDR3 size: 16 residues. J lost 6 bases, V lost 2 bases, and 5 bases had no gene match. Germline V gene lookup returns CDR1 MDHEN and CDR2 SYDVKM. CDR3 loop: CASSLMTSGRSNEQFF. The CDR3 DNA reads TGTGCCAGCAGTTTAATGACTAGCGGGAGAAGCAATGAGCAGTTCTTC.

This clonotype was observed at least ten times. This chain connects TRBV28 to TRBJ2-7; TRBD1 agrees at 11 bases. Germline trimming cut 6 bases from V and 6 bases from J; bases unmatched to any gene: 7. CDR1 MDHEN and CDR2 SYDVKM come from the germline V gene. There are 14 residues in the CDR3. The CDR3 protein is CASSSGQGAREQYF. The CDR3 coding sequence is TGTGCCAGCAGCTCCGGACAGGGGGCTCGCGAGCAGTACTTC.

This clonotype was seen ten or more times. The V and J genes are TRBV7-2 and TRBJ2-3; D gene uncertain. Trimming removed 5 bases from V and 5 bases from J, with 14 bases in between. The CDR3 length is 14 residues. CDR1 and CDR2 (germline): SGHTA, FQGNSA. CDR3 nucleotides: TGTGCCAGCAGCCGCCCGCCGAGTAAAGATACGCAGTATTTT. This sequence encodes CASSRPPSKDTQYF.

The sample holds one count of this clonotype. This chain joins TRBV5-1 and TRBJ2-5; 9 nucleotides match TRBD2. The J segment lost 5 bases and the V segment lost 4 bases, leaving 9 bases of the junction unmatched. The CDR3 covers 15 residues. Germline CDR1 and CDR2: SGHRS and YFSETQ. The CDR3 spells CASSRGGGEEETQYF. The CDR3 DNA reads TGCGCCAGCAGCCGGGGCGGGGGGGAAGAGGAGACCCAGTACTTC. The whole variable domain, remainder taken from reference TRBV5-1 and TRBJ2-5, is KAGVTQTPRYLIKTRGQQVTLSCSPISGHRSVSWYQQTPGQGLQFLFEYFSETQRNKGNFPGRFSGRQFSNSRSEMNVSTLELGDSALYLCASSRGGGEEETQYFGPGTRLLVL.

The J gene is TRBJ2-3, the V gene TRBV7-3; 13 nucleotides align to TRBD2. After removal of 4 bases from V and 2 bases from J, the junction contained 9 bases not matched to a gene. Germline V gives CDR1 SGHTA, CDR2 FQGTGA. The CDR3 totals 18 residues. Here the CDR3 DNA reads TGTGCCAGCAGCTCCGGGACTAGCGGGGTGATGATCACAGATACGCAGTATTTT. Translating it yields CASSSGTSGVMITDTQYF.

This clonotype came up many times. The DNA for the CDR3 is TGTGCCAGCAGCAAAGAGGGCAGAGTCTATGAGCAGTTCTTC. Translated: CASSKEGRVYEQFF. V and J are TRBV7-2 and TRBJ2-1; D is possibly TRBD2 (5 bases). Germline V lookup: CDR1 SGHTA, CDR2 FQGNSA. This CDR3 is 14 amino acids long. Trimming took 5 bases from V and 8 from J, leaving 16 bases between them.

The chain joins TRBV4-3 to TRBJ2-7, with TRBD1 as a possible D gene (5 bases). The CDR3 extends over 14 amino acids. CDR1 and CDR2 (germline): LGHNA, YSLEER. Trimming removed 1 base from V and 3 bases from J, with 10 bases in between. The CDR3, as DNA: TGCGCCAGCAGCCAAGTAACCGGACACTACGAGCAGTACTTC. The encoded protein is CASSQVTGHYEQYF.

The table lists this clonotype with a count of one. The chain joins TRBV5-6 to TRBJ2-7, with 9 bases lining up with TRBD2. V lost 2 bases to trimming and J lost 2 bases; unmatched junction nucleotides: 8. The CDR3 sequence is 16 residues long. Germline V lookup: CDR1 SGHDT, CDR2 YYEEEE. CDR3 nucleotide sequence: TGTGCCAGCAGCTTTTCCCCCGCGGGAGGGACCTACGAGCAGTACTTC. The encoded protein is CASSFSPAGGTYEQYF.

The V call is TRBV12-3 or TRBV12-4, the J call TRBJ1-2, with 7 bases aligning to TRBD1. CDR3 length equals 13 residues. Trimming removed 0 bases from V and 10 bases from J; junction bases left unmatched: 5. The CDR3 DNA reads TGTGCCAGCAGTTTAGCAAGACAGGGAGTCTACACCTTC. Translation: CASSLARQGVYTF.